These 30 T cell receptor beta chains originate from one sample sequenced in a study of blood T cell repertoires in COVID-19 (dated by TCRdb to about 2020). Libraries were prepared through the immunoSEQ multiplex PCR assay. The table was pulled from immuneACCESS by TCRdb, which kept in-frame rearrangements only. Such tables lose some clones; where checked, under half of the loss comes from unresolved V genes, and the rest has no known cause. A total of nearly 350,000 clones appear in this sample, more than 75% of them only once. Together, the top ten hold roughly 1% of the sample. Material for sequencing was PBMCs or T cells enriched from blood (not recorded which). Every receptor here comes from a woman in her thirties who had recovered from COVID-19.

The V call is TRBV11-2, the J call TRBJ1-2; D gene unclear. Trimming left V 5 bases short and J 1 base short, with 8 bases between. CDR3 length equals 13 residues. Germline values: CDR1 SGHAT, CDR2 FQNNGV. The CDR3 coding sequence is TGTGCCAGCAGCCCAGGTATTAACTATGGCTACACCTTC. This translates into CASSPGINYGYTF.

This chain uses TRBV11-2 with TRBJ2-2; D is unclear. The CDR3 spans 11 residues. Germline CDR1 and CDR2: SGHAT and FQNNGV. V was cut by 7 bases and J by 7 bases, with 7 bases left in between. Here the CDR3 reads CASTSRGELFF. CDR3 nucleotides: TGTGCCAGCACCTCCCGCGGGGAGCTGTTTTTT.

The genes are TRBV6-2 or TRBV6-3 and TRBJ2-6, with D tentatively TRBD1 (5 bases). The CDR3 covers 15 residues. With 4 bases removed from V and 12 bases from J, the gap between germline ends came to 19 bases. CDR1 and CDR2 (germline): MNHEY, SVGEGT. CDR3 in DNA: TGTGCCAGCAGTTTCCAAGCCAGGGATAGTTCCGTCCTGACTTTC. It specifies CASSFQARDSSVLTF.

A single count supports this clone. This chain links TRBV10-3 with TRBJ1-4; a possible D gene is TRBD1 (6 bases). The CDR3 is made up of 13 amino acids. Deletions cut 7 bases from V and 5 bases from J, with 11 bases between. Germline V gives CDR1 ENHRY, CDR2 SYGVKD. As DNA, the CDR3 is TGTGCCATCAACGGGGGGCTGAATGAAAAACTGTTTTTT. It yields the protein CAINGGLNEKLFF.

This chain uses TRBV7-2 with TRBJ2-1; D not certain. Germline-derived CDR1 and CDR2 are SGHTA and FQGNSA. The V end lost 1 base, the J end lost 8 bases, and 12 bases lay between the germline ends. The CDR3 runs to 14 residues. In nucleotides, the CDR3 is TGTGCCAGCAGCTTAGTGGGCAGGTCCTATGAGCAGTTCTTC. Translation gives CASSLVGRSYEQFF.

In this sample, this clone turned up a few times. V is TRBV5-1 and J is TRBJ1-2; 8 bases align to TRBD1. The germline CDR1 and CDR2 sequences are SGHRS and YFSETQ. The ends lost 0 bases at V and 4 bases at J; junction bases unmatched: 2. The CDR3 contains 14 residues. CDR3 sequence: CASSLDTGGYGYTF. The CDR3 DNA follows: TGCGCCAGCAGCTTGGATACAGGGGGCTATGGCTACACCTTC.

This sequence joins TRBV18 and TRBJ1-1; TRBD1 matches at 7 bases. Per the germline V gene, CDR1 is KGHSH and CDR2 is LQKENI. This CDR3 spans 16 amino acids. J gave up 4 bases and V 5 bases, and 13 bases lay outside the gene matches. The CDR3 bases are TGTGCCAGCTCAGAATCCGCGACAGGGAGGATCACTGAAGCTTTCTTT. It translates to CASSESATGRITEAFF.

V is TRBV6-4 and J is TRBJ2-3; 11 bases are a match to TRBD2. This CDR3 has 16 amino acids. J was trimmed by 2 bases and V by 6 bases; bases with no gene match: 7. From germline, CDR1 is MRHNA and CDR2 SNTAGT. Here the CDR3 DNA reads TGTGCCAGCAGCCGACTAGCGGGGACTTCCACAGATACGCAGTATTTT. Translating it yields CASSRLAGTSTDTQYF.

The V gene is TRBV6-1, the J gene TRBJ2-7, with 7 nucleotides matching TRBD2. Germline trimming cut 0 bases from V and 4 bases from J; bases unmatched to any gene: 0. Germline values: CDR1 MNHNS, CDR2 SASEGT. The CDR3 is 13 residues long. CDR3 nucleotides: TGTGCCAGCAGTGAAGCGCGGGGGTACGAGCAGTACTTC. Translating it yields CASSEARGYEQYF.

This chain joins TRBV7-9 and TRBJ1-4; no reliable D call. The germline V gene has CDR1 SEHNR and CDR2 FQNEAQ (reference sequence). The CDR3 is 15 residues long. Trimming cost V 5 bases and J 5 bases, with 15 bases left between them. This CDR3 is CASSARGLENEKLFF. The DNA for the CDR3 is TGTGCCAGCAGCGCAAGAGGGTTAGAGAATGAAAAACTGTTTTTT.

The chain is built from TRBV6-5 and TRBJ1-2, with TRBD1 identical over 7 bases. The CDR3 extends over 15 amino acids. Germline CDR1 MNHEY, CDR2 SVGAGI. The V and J ends lost 0 bases and 4 bases, in that order; junction bases with no gene match: 5. The CDR3 DNA reads as TGTGCCAGCAGTTACTCAATGACAGGGTCCTATGGCTACACCTTC. Encoded protein: CASSYSMTGSYGYTF.

The chain employs TRBV18 and TRBJ1-5; D possibly corresponds to TRBD1 (5 bases). Germline V lookup: CDR1 KGHSH, CDR2 LQKENI. Between the trimmed V and J ends, which lost 6 bases and 4 bases, there was a span of 13 bases. The CDR3 spans 14 residues. The CDR3 protein is CASSRGSANQPQHF. The CDR3 nucleotides are TGTGCCAGCTCGCGGGGGTCGGCAAATCAGCCCCAGCATTTT.

The chain is built from TRBV5-1 and TRBJ2-5, with a possible D match to TRBD1 (7 bases). V was cut by 4 bases and J by 5 bases, with 15 bases left in between. The CDR3 sequence is 14 residues long. Germline lookup yields CDR1 SGHRS and CDR2 YFSETQ. Here the CDR3 reads CASSPTGAGETQYF. CDR3 DNA: TGCGCCAGCAGCCCCACAGGGGCGGGGGAGACCCAGTACTTC.

The rearrangement uses TRBV28 and TRBJ1-2; 8 bases fit TRBD1. Germline CDR1 MDHEN, CDR2 SYDVKM. V shed 7 bases and J 5 bases; nucleotides not matched to a gene: 9. The CDR3 runs to 14 residues. CDR3 DNA sequence: TGTGCCAGCAATTCATTACAGGGGGGTTATGGCTACACCTTC. This gives the protein CASNSLQGGYGYTF.

The chain has TRBV15 and TRBJ1-1; TRBD1 matches 7 bases. Trimming removed 6 bases from V and 5 bases from J; junction bases left unmatched: 3. The germline CDR1 and CDR2 sequences are LNHNV and YYDKDF (reference sequence). CDR3 length: 12 residues. The CDR3 spells CATRTGRTEAFF. CDR3 in DNA: TGTGCCACCAGGACAGGGAGGACTGAAGCTTTCTTT.

The V and J genes are TRBV6-1 and TRBJ1-5; perhaps TRBD1 as D (6 bases). Trimming removed 3 bases at V and 6 bases at J, with 15 bases between. This CDR3 is 15 amino acids long. The germline gives CDR1 MNHNS, CDR2 SASEGT. Here the CDR3 reads CASSEVQGNPQPQHF. The CDR3 DNA reads TGTGCCAGCAGTGAGGTCCAGGGGAACCCTCAGCCCCAGCATTTT.

The chain carries TRBV19 and TRBJ2-1; a weak D match, TRBD2 (6 bases). Trimming took off 1 base at V and 7 bases at J, with 8 bases between the two ends. There are 13 residues in the CDR3. Germline CDR1 reads LNHDA; CDR2 reads SQIVND (reference sequence). CDR3 in DNA: TGTGCCAGTAGTATAGTAGCGGAGAATGAGCAGTTCTTC. Protein: CASSIVAENEQFF.

The gene calls are TRBV5-6 and TRBJ1-4; D is ambiguous. V was clipped by 0 bases and J by 0 bases, with 6 bases between them. The CDR3 sequence is 15 residues long. CDR1 is SGHDT, CDR2 YYEEEE, per germline. CDR3 amino acids: CASSLDGATNEKLFF. In DNA, the CDR3 is TGTGCCAGCAGCTTGGACGGGGCAACTAATGAAAAACTGTTTTTT.

Concerning this clone: Distinct nucleotide sequences in the sample also encode this CDR3. This chain joins TRBV28 and TRBJ1-2, with 9 bases matching TRBD1. This CDR3 contains 14 residues. In germline, CDR1 is MDHEN, CDR2 SYDVKM. V was clipped by 6 bases and J by 4 bases; unmatched bases: 6. The CDR3 sequence is CASSPPTGGYGYTF. In DNA form, the CDR3 reads TGTGCCAGCAGCCCCCCGACAGGGGGCTATGGCTACACCTTC.

The V gene is TRBV10-1, the J gene TRBJ1-4, with 9 bases that match TRBD1. The CDR3 contains 16 residues. Per the germline V gene, CDR1 is WNHNN and CDR2 is SYGVQD (reference sequence). Trimming at V came to 2 bases and at J to 7 bases, leaving 8 bases not matched to a gene. CDR3 loop: CASSERRDRVSEKLFF. The DNA of the CDR3 is TGCGCCAGCAGTGAGCGCCGGGACAGGGTGAGTGAAAAACTGTTTTTT.

The chain joins TRBV2 to TRBJ1-5, with 10 bases matching TRBD1. The CDR3 sequence is 14 residues long. Looked up from germline, CDR1 is SNHLY and CDR2 is FYNNEI. Germline trimming cut 3 bases from V and 11 bases from J; bases unmatched to any gene: 7. The CDR3 DNA follows: TGTGCCAGCAGTGACCAGACAGGGGGCACGTCCCAGCATTTT. Encoded protein: CASSDQTGGTSQHF.

The chain uses TRBV6-5 and TRBJ1-3, with D tentatively TRBD1 (6 bases). V gave up 2 bases and J gave up 2 bases, with 13 bases separating them. This CDR3 is built from 16 residues. Germline V lookup: CDR1 MNHEY, CDR2 SVGAGI. The CDR3 DNA reads TGTGCCAGCAGTTACGTGGGACAACGGGCTGGAAACACCATATATTTT. Translated: CASSYVGQRAGNTIYF.

This clone was detected once. V is TRBV28 and J is TRBJ1-5; 9 positions match TRBD1. This CDR3 spans 16 amino acids. The J segment lost 6 bases and the V segment lost 8 bases, leaving 14 bases of the junction unmatched. Germline CDR1 is MDHEN and CDR2 is SYDVKM. CDR3 in DNA: TGTGCCAGCCGACAGGGGGGAGGGGCGAGGACTCAGCCCCAGCATTTT. Encoded protein: CASRQGGGARTQPQHF.

This chain uses TRBV6-2 or TRBV6-3 with TRBJ2-3; TRBD1 matches 10 bases. CDR1 MNHEY and CDR2 SVGEGT come from the germline V gene. V gave up 0 bases and J gave up 3 bases; unmatched junction bases: 3. This CDR3 has 16 residues. As DNA, the CDR3 is TGTGCCAGCAGTTACTCTTGGACAGGGGGGACAGATACGCAGTATTTT. Translation: CASSYSWTGGTDTQYF.

The J gene is TRBJ2-5, the V gene TRBV7-6; 8 bases map to TRBD2. There are 16 residues in the CDR3. Germline trimming cut 2 bases from V and 7 bases from J; bases unmatched to any gene: 12. The germline CDR1 and CDR2 sequences are SGHVS and FNYEAQ. This CDR3 reads CASSLRTSSRAGTQYF. In nucleotides, the CDR3 is TGTGCCAGCAGCTTACGGACTAGCTCGAGGGCGGGGACCCAGTACTTC.

The V and J genes are TRBV9 and TRBJ2-5; 9 bases agree with TRBD2. Germline V CDR1 and CDR2: SGDLS, YYNGEE. The V segment lost 4 bases and the J segment 0 bases; nucleotides outside the gene matches: 4. This CDR3 region has 15 residues. The CDR3 loop is CASSRSGGYQETQYF. The CDR3 nucleotides are TGTGCCAGCAGCCGTAGCGGGGGATACCAAGAGACCCAGTACTTC.

This sequence joins TRBV19 and TRBJ1-3; D uncertain. V lost 2 bases and J lost 3, with 8 bases in between. Germline values: CDR1 LNHDA, CDR2 SQIVND (reference sequence). This CDR3 comprises 14 residues. In nucleotides, the CDR3 is TGTGCCAGTAGTATATCCGGTTTTGGAAACACCATATATTTT. Translation: CASSISGFGNTIYF.

The chain employs TRBV18 and TRBJ1-2; 11 bases match TRBD1. The ends lost 0 bases at V and 8 bases at J; junction bases unmatched: 8. Germline CDR1 KGHSH, CDR2 LQKENI. The CDR3 extends over 16 amino acids. The CDR3 protein is CASSPPTPGTGGGYTF. The DNA of the CDR3 is TGTGCCAGCTCACCACCAACCCCCGGGACAGGGGGAGGCTACACCTTC.

The chain has TRBV10-3 and TRBJ2-2; D is unresolved. The CDR3 is 18 amino acids. Trimming pared 3 bases from V and 7 bases from J, leaving 24 bases between. Per the germline V gene, CDR1 is ENHRY and CDR2 is SYGVKD. This CDR3 is CAISDPGLGSPMGGELFF. DNA of the CDR3: TGTGCCATCAGTGACCCCGGTTTGGGCTCACCGATGGGCGGGGAGCTGTTTTTT.

The V call is TRBV4-2, the J call TRBJ1-6; D not certain. This CDR3 comprises 15 residues. Germline V CDR1 and CDR2: LGHNA, YNFKEQ. Trimming left V 1 base short and J 6 bases short, with 10 bases between. The chain's CDR3 is CASSQGAPFNSPLHF. CDR3 sequence (DNA): TGTGCCAGCAGCCAAGGGGCGCCCTTTAATTCACCCCTCCACTTT.